This is a list of T cell receptor beta chains from one sample in a study of blood T cells in healthy people across ages. TCRdb fed the 5' RACE reads into MiXCR, producing one record per CDR3 protein. The sample includes about 1.6 million distinct CDR3 sequences, around 35% of them seen just once. The sample consisted of blood. These receptors came from a woman between 25 and 40 years old in good health. CDR3s include the opening cysteine and the closing phenylalanine or tryptophan. A D gene is named only where the DNA matches it firmly. Clone size is stated in some rows and not others, as once, few, many or a class when expanded.

D gene: .
V gene: TRBV20-1
J gene: TRBJ2-7
clone size: .
CDR3 protein: CSADPNSGRVYEQYF
CDR3 DNA: TGCAGTGCTGACCCAAACTCCGGACGAGTCTACGAGCAGTACTTC

D gene: .
V gene: TRBV27
J gene: TRBJ2-7
clone size: few
CDR3 protein: CASSRPGSMGEQYF
CDR3 DNA: TGTGCCAGCAGTCGCCCAGGCTCGATGGGGGAGCAGTACTTC

D gene: .
V gene: TRBV12-3/TRBV12-4
J gene: TRBJ2-5
clone size: .
CDR3 protein: CASSSLDTETQYF
CDR3 DNA: TGTGCCAGCAGTTCTCTGGATACAGAGACCCAGTACTTC

D gene: .
V gene: TRBV7-9
J gene: TRBJ2-3
clone size: many
CDR3 protein: CASSLDGGEWDTQYF
CDR3 DNA: TGTGCCAGCAGCTTAGACGGCGGGGAGTGGGATACGCAGTATTTT

D gene: .
V gene: TRBV11-2
J gene: TRBJ2-3
clone size: .
CDR3 protein: CVSSLHGTDTQYF
CDR3 DNA: TGTGTCAGCAGCTTACATGGCACAGATACGCAGTATTTT

D gene: TRBD2
V gene: TRBV2
J gene: TRBJ2-4
clone size: .
CDR3 protein: CASAPEVGGKNIQYF
CDR3 DNA: TGTGCCAGCGCCCCCGAGGTGGGGGGGAAAAACATTCAGTACTTC

D gene: .
V gene: TRBV5-6
J gene: TRBJ1-1
clone size: .
CDR3 protein: CASSLGGDKKAFF
CDR3 DNA: TGTGCCAGCAGCTTGGGGGGGGACAAGAAAGCTTTCTTT

D gene: TRBD2
V gene: TRBV4-1
J gene: TRBJ2-1
clone size: many
CDR3 protein: CASSQVQGRGYNEQFF
CDR3 DNA: TGCGCCAGCAGCCAAGTCCAAGGGCGGGGGTACAATGAGCAGTTCTTC

D gene: .
V gene: TRBV6-1
J gene: TRBJ1-5
clone size: few
CDR3 protein: CASSEQINQPQHF
CDR3 DNA: TGTGCCAGCAGTGAACAGATCAATCAGCCCCAGCATTTT

D gene: TRBD2
V gene: TRBV20-1
J gene: TRBJ2-7
clone size: .
CDR3 protein: CSANGLAGSIYEQYF
CDR3 DNA: TGCAGTGCTAACGGACTAGCGGGATCTATCTACGAGCAGTACTTC

D gene: TRBD1
V gene: TRBV20-1
J gene: TRBJ2-4
clone size: .
CDR3 protein: CSARTPRQGLGDTQYF
CDR3 DNA: TGCAGTGCTAGAACCCCCCGACAGGGGCTTGGAGACACCCAGTACTTC

D gene: .
V gene: TRBV4-1
J gene: TRBJ1-4
clone size: few
CDR3 protein: CASSPPAGTNEKLFF
CDR3 DNA: TGCGCCAGCAGCCCCCCCGCTGGAACTAATGAAAAACTGTTTTTT

D gene: TRBD2
V gene: TRBV7-2
J gene: TRBJ2-5
clone size: few
CDR3 protein: CASSSGVAGRLETQYF
CDR3 DNA: TGTGCCAGCAGCTCCGGGGTAGCGGGCAGGCTGGAGACCCAGTACTTC

D gene: .
V gene: TRBV5-5
J gene: TRBJ1-1
clone size: .
CDR3 protein: CASSDETQGTSAFF
CDR3 DNA: TGTGCCAGCAGCGACGAAACACAAGGGACATCGGCTTTCTTT

D gene: .
V gene: TRBV27
J gene: TRBJ2-7
clone size: .
CDR3 protein: CASSLSGELSYEQYF
CDR3 DNA: TGTGCCAGCAGTTTATCGGGAGAGCTCTCCTACGAGCAGTACTTC

D gene: TRBD2
V gene: TRBV20-1
J gene: TRBJ2-4
clone size: few
CDR3 protein: CSARETSGRTNIQYF
CDR3 DNA: TGCAGTGCTAGGGAGACTAGCGGGAGGACAAACATTCAGTACTTC

D gene: .
V gene: TRBV7-2
J gene: TRBJ2-2
clone size: many
CDR3 protein: CASSLVATGELFF
CDR3 DNA: TGCGCCAGCAGCTTGGTGGCCACCGGGGAGCTGTTTTTT

D gene: .
V gene: TRBV6-1
J gene: TRBJ2-5
clone size: .
CDR3 protein: CASSEAGPRETQYF
CDR3 DNA: TGTGCCAGCAGTGAAGCCGGCCCCAGGGAGACCCAGTACTTC

D gene: .
V gene: TRBV27
J gene: TRBJ1-1
clone size: .
CDR3 protein: CASSLSAENTEVFF
CDR3 DNA: TGTGCCAGCAGTTTATCGGCTGAAAACACTGAAGTTTTCTTT

D gene: .
V gene: TRBV10-3
J gene: TRBJ1-1
clone size: .
CDR3 protein: CAINFRRYRPENTEAFF
CDR3 DNA: TGTGCCATCAATTTCCGGCGATACAGGCCAGAGAACACTGAAGCTTTCTTT

D gene: .
V gene: TRBV10-3
J gene: TRBJ2-7
clone size: many
CDR3 protein: CATRSGTVNYEQYF
CDR3 DNA: TGTGCCACCCGAAGCGGGACAGTCAACTACGAGCAGTACTTC

D gene: .
V gene: TRBV4-2
J gene: TRBJ2-7
clone size: .
CDR3 protein: CASSQGANGNEQYF
CDR3 DNA: TGTGCCAGCAGCCAAGGTGCGAATGGGAACGAGCAGTACTTC

D gene: .
V gene: TRBV6-5
J gene: TRBJ2-1
clone size: .
CDR3 protein: CASSPRQGGRNEQFF
CDR3 DNA: TGTGCCAGCAGTCCCCGGCAGGGGGGTCGGAATGAGCAGTTCTTC

D gene: TRBD1
V gene: TRBV7-9
J gene: TRBJ2-7
clone size: .
CDR3 protein: CASSSDRGGSAYEQYF
CDR3 DNA: TGTGCCAGCAGCTCCGACAGGGGGGGATCGGCCTACGAGCAGTACTTC

D gene: .
V gene: TRBV5-1
J gene: TRBJ2-1
clone size: .
CDR3 protein: CASGLVGQHYNEQFF
CDR3 DNA: TGCGCCAGCGGCTTGGTCGGACAGCATTACAATGAGCAGTTCTTC

D gene: TRBD1
V gene: TRBV28
J gene: TRBJ1-1
clone size: .
CDR3 protein: CASRRRTGNADEAFF
CDR3 DNA: TGTGCCAGCAGACGCCGGACAGGGAATGCAGATGAAGCTTTCTTT

D gene: .
V gene: TRBV10-3
J gene: TRBJ2-5
clone size: many
CDR3 protein: CATGPEWETQYF
CDR3 DNA: TGTGCCACCGGACCGGAGTGGGAGACCCAGTACTTC

D gene: TRBD1
V gene: TRBV30
J gene: TRBJ1-4
clone size: .
CDR3 protein: CAGQTGQFGRLFF
CDR3 DNA: TGTGCCGGCCAGACAGGGCAATTTGGAAGACTGTTTTTT

D gene: .
V gene: TRBV3-1
J gene: TRBJ1-5
clone size: .
CDR3 protein: CASSLQNNQPQHF
CDR3 DNA: TGTGCCAGCAGCCTACAGAACAATCAGCCCCAGCATTTT

D gene: .
V gene: TRBV29-1
J gene: TRBJ1-1
clone size: few
CDR3 protein: CSVHWGAGLNTEAFF
CDR3 DNA: TGCAGCGTTCATTGGGGGGCAGGCCTGAACACTGAAGCTTTCTTT

D gene: TRBD2
V gene: TRBV10-3
J gene: TRBJ2-1
clone size: .
CDR3 protein: CAISASGLEEGEQFF
CDR3 DNA: TGTGCCATCTCCGCCTCGGGACTAGAAGAGGGTGAGCAGTTCTTC

D gene: .
V gene: TRBV7-9
J gene: TRBJ2-7
clone size: .
CDR3 protein: CASSRQGGEGYEQYF
CDR3 DNA: TGTGCCAGCAGCCGCCAGGGCGGGGAAGGCTACGAGCAGTACTTC

D gene: TRBD2
V gene: TRBV3-1
J gene: TRBJ2-1
clone size: .
CDR3 protein: CASSQWAGGTNNEQFF
CDR3 DNA: TGTGCCAGCAGCCAATGGGCGGGAGGAACAAACAATGAGCAGTTCTTC

D gene: .
V gene: TRBV9
J gene: TRBJ2-2
clone size: .
CDR3 protein: CASSVLELNTGELFF
CDR3 DNA: TGTGCCAGCAGCGTTTTAGAATTGAACACCGGGGAGCTGTTTTTT

D gene: TRBD1
V gene: TRBV6-1
J gene: TRBJ1-5
clone size: .
CDR3 protein: CASRSGTEFPPQHF
CDR3 DNA: TGTGCCAGCAGGTCCGGGACAGAATTCCCGCCCCAGCATTTT